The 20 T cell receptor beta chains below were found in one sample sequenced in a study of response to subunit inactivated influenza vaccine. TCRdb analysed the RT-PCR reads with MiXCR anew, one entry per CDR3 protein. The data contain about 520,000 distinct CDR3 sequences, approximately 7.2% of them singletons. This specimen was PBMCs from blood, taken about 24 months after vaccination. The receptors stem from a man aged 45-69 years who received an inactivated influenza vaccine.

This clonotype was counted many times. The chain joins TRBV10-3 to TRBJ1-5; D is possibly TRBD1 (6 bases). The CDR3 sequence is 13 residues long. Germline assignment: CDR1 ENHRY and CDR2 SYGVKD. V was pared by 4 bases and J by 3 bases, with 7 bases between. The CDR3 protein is CAISGTANQPQHF. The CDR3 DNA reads TGTGCCATCAGTGGGACAGCCAATCAGCCCCAGCATTTT.

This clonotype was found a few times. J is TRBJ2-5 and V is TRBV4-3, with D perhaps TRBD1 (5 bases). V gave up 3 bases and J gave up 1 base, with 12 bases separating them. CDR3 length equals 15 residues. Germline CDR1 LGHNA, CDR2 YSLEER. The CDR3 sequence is CASSQDRTSQETQYF. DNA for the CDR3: TGCGCCAGCAGCCAGGATCGGACATCCCAAGAGACCCAGTACTTC.

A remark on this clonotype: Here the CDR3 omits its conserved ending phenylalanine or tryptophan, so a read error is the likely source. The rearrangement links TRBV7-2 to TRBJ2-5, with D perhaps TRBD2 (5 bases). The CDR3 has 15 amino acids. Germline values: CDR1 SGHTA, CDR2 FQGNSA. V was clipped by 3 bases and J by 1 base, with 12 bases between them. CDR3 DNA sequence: TGTGCCAGCAGCTTTACGCCCAGCGGCCAAGAGACCCAGTACTTA. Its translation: CASSFTPSGQETQYL.

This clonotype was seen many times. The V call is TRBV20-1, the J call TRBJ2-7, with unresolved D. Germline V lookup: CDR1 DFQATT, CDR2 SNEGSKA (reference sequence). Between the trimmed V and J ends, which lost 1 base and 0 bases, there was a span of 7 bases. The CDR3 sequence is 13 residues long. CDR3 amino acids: CSARVRISYEQYF. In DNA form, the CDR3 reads TGCAGTGCTAGAGTTCGGATCTCCTACGAGCAGTACTTC.

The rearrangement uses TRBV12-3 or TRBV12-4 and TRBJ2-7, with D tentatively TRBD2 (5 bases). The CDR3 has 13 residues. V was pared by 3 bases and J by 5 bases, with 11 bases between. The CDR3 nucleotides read TGTGCCAGCAGTTTGTTTCCCGGGGACGAGCAGTACTTC. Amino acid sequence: CASSLFPGDEQYF.

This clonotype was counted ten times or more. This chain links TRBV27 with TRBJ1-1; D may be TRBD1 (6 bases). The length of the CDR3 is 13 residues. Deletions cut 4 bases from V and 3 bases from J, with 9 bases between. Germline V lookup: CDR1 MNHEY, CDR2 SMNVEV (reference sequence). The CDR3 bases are TGTGCCAGCAGTTACAGGGACGACACTGAAGCTTTCTTT. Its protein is CASSYRDDTEAFF.

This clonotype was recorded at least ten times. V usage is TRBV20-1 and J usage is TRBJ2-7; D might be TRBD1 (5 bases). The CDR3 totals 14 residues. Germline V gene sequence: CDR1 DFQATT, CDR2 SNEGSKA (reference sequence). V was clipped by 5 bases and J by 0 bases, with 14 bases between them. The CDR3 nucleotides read TGCAGTGCTGCCGGCCCAGGGCCCTCCTACGAGCAGTACTTC. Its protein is CSAAGPGPSYEQYF.

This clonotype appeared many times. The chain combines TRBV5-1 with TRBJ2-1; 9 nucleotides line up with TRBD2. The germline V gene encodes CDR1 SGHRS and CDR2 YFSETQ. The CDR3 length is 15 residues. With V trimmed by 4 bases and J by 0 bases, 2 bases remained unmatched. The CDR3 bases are TGCGCCAGCAGCAATAGCGGGGGCTCCTACAATGAGCAGTTCTTC. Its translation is CASSNSGGSYNEQFF.

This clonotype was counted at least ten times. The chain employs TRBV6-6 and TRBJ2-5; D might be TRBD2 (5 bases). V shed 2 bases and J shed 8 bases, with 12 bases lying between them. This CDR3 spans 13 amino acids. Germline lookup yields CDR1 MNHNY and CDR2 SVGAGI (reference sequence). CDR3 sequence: CASSYRHGGTQYF. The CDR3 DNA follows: TGTGCCAGCAGTTACCGGCACGGAGGAACCCAGTACTTC.

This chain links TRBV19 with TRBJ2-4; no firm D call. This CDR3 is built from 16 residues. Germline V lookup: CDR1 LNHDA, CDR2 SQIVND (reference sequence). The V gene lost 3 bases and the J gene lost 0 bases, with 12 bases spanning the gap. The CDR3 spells CASSIGEALAKNIQYF. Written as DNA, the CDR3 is TGTGCCAGTAGTATTGGTGAAGCCCTAGCCAAAAACATTCAGTACTTC.

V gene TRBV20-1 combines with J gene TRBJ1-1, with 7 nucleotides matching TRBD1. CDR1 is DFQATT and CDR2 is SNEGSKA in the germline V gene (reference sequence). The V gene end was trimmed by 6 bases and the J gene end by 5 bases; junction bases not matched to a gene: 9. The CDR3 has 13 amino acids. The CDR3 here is CSALDRLTTEAFF. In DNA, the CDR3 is TGCAGTGCGCTGGACAGGCTAACAACTGAAGCTTTCTTT.

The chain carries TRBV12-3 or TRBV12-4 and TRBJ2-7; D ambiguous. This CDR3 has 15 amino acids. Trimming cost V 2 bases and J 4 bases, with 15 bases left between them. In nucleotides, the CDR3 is TGTGCCAGCAGTTTAAGCCGAAGGCCGATTTACGAGCAGTACTTC. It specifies CASSLSRRPIYEQYF.

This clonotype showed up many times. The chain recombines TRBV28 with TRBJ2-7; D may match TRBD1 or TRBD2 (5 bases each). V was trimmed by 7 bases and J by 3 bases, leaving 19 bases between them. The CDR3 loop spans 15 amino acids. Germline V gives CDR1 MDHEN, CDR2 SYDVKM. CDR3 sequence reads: CASTPIRDAIYEQYF. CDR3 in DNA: TGTGCCAGCACCCCCATCCGGGACGCCATCTACGAGCAGTACTTC.

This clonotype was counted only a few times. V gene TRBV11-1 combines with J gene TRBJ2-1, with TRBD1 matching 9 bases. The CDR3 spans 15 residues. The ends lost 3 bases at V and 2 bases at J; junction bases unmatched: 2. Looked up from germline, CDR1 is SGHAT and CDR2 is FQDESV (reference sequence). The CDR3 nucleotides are TGTGCCAGCAGCTTCGGGACAGGGCCCTACAATGAGCAGTTCTTC. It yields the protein CASSFGTGPYNEQFF.

CDR3 nucleotide sequence: TGCGCCAGCAGCCAAGGTCGATGGACAGGGATCACCGGGGAGCTGTTTTTT. It codes for CASSQGRWTGITGELFF. The chain recombines TRBV4-3 with TRBJ2-2; 8 bases agree with TRBD1. Germline loops: CDR1 LGHNA, CDR2 YSLEER. The CDR3 totals 17 residues. V dropped 1 base and J dropped 4; count of bases not matched to a gene: 8.

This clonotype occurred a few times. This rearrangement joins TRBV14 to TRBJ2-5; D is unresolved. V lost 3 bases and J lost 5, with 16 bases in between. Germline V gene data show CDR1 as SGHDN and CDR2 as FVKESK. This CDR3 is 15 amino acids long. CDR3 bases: TGTGCCAGCAGCCAGCTTTTTGGGCTACGGGAGACCCAGTACTTC. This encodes CASSQLFGLRETQYF. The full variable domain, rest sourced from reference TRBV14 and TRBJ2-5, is EAGVTQFPSHSVIEKGQTVTLRCDPISGHDNLYWYRRVMGKEIKFLLHFVKESKQDESGMPNNRFLAERTGGTYSTLKVQPAELEDSGVYFCASSQLFGLRETQYFGPGTRLLVL.

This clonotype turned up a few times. CDR3 sequence: CASSHHRENTEAFF. DNA for the CDR3: TGTGCCAGCAGTCATCACAGGGAGAACACTGAAGCTTTCTTT. J is TRBJ1-1 and V is TRBV12-3 or TRBV12-4; D possibly corresponds to TRBD1 (6 bases). The CDR3 runs 14 residues. Trimming shortened V by 5 bases and J by 1 base, and 11 bases separated the two germline ends.

The CDR3 DNA is TGCAGTGCTAGTGGGATGGACAGGGCTGGCTACACCTTC. It specifies CSASGMDRAGYTF. The rearrangement links TRBV20-1 to TRBJ1-2, with TRBD1 identical over 8 bases. V lost 3 bases, J lost 7 bases, and 7 bases stayed unmatched. The V gene's germline CDR1 is DFQATT and CDR2 SNEGSKA (reference sequence). The CDR3 sequence is 13 residues long.

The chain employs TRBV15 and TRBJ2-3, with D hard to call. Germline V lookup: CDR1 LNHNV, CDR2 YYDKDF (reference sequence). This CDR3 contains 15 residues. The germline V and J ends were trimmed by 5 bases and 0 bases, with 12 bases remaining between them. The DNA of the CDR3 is TGTGCCACCAGCCTCGACACTAAAAGCACAGATACGCAGTATTTT. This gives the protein CATSLDTKSTDTQYF.

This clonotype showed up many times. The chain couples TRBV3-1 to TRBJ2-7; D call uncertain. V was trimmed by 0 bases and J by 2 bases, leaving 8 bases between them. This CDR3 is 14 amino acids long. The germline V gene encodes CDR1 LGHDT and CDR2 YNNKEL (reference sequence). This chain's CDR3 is CASSQEPGTYEQYF. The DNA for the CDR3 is TGTGCCAGCAGCCAAGAACCCGGAACCTACGAGCAGTACTTC.